The 8 T cell receptor beta chains presented below share a single source sample, sequenced in a study of shared clonotypes between healthy human individuals. Only in-frame clones appear in the TCRdb table, and some are missing; sequencing was by immunoSEQ multiplex PCR. Of fewer than 1 million clones listed, about 97% are singletons. Naive CD8 isolation took CD45RO-negative cells positively selected for CCR7 and excluded terminally differentiated effector memory CD45RA+ cells. Source material: naive CD8+ T cells sorted from blood. These receptors originate from a young man in good health.

This chain connects TRBV7-9 to TRBJ2-1; D is unresolved. V was trimmed by 5 bases and J by 0 bases, leaving 11 bases between them. CDR1 and CDR2 (germline): SEHNR, FQNEAQ (reference sequence). The CDR3 has 15 amino acids. CDR3 residues: CASSALESSYNEQFF. The CDR3 nucleotides read TGTGCCAGCAGCGCCCTAGAAAGCTCCTACAATGAGCAGTTCTTC. Together with reference TRBV7-9 and TRBJ2-1, the CDR3 gives the full variable domain: DTGVSQNPRHKITKRGQNVTFRCDPISEHNRLYWYRQTLGQGPEFLTYFQNEAQLEKSRLLSDRFSAERPKGSFSTLEIQRTEQGDSAMYLCASSALESSYNEQFFGPGTRLTVL.

The chain links TRBV7-9 to TRBJ2-2; TRBD2 agrees at 7 bases. Germline assignment: CDR1 SEHNR and CDR2 FQNEAQ (reference sequence). This CDR3 is built from 17 residues. After removal of 5 bases from V and 6 bases from J, the junction contained 15 bases not matched to a gene. The CDR3 loop reads CASSKILAELGPGELFF. In DNA form, the CDR3 reads TGTGCCAGCAGCAAGATTCTAGCGGAGCTAGGTCCCGGGGAGCTGTTTTTT.

The chain uses TRBV7-6 and TRBJ1-5, with no clear D. V was shortened by 1 base and J by 5 bases, with 9 bases between the two germline ends. This CDR3 region has 14 residues. CDR1 and CDR2 from the germline V gene are SGHVS and FNYEAQ. CDR3 region: CASSLGRSDQPQHF. The CDR3, as DNA: TGTGCCAGCAGCTTAGGCAGGTCAGATCAGCCCCAGCATTTT.

The chain carries TRBV11-2 and TRBJ2-1, with TRBD2 identical over 11 bases. Looked up from germline, CDR1 is SGHAT and CDR2 is FQNNGV. The CDR3 is 16 residues long. With V trimmed by 3 bases and J by 4 bases, 5 bases remained unmatched. This CDR3 reads CASSFGTSGSYNEQFF. The CDR3 bases are TGTGCCAGCAGCTTCGGAACTAGCGGGAGTTACAATGAGCAGTTCTTC.

The V and J genes are TRBV18 and TRBJ1-5, with D tentatively TRBD1 (5 bases). The CDR3 is 14 residues long. CDR1 KGHSH and CDR2 LQKENI come from the germline V gene. The V and J ends lost 3 bases and 9 bases respectively, with 15 bases between them. This chain's CDR3 is CASSPEAGSSPQHF. The CDR3 DNA sequence: TGTGCCAGCTCACCCGAGGCAGGGTCTTCGCCCCAGCATTTT.

This chain connects TRBV29-1 to TRBJ2-7; 8 bases are a match to TRBD2. Germline loops: CDR1 SQVTM, CDR2 ANQGSEA. The V segment lost 6 bases and the J segment 3 bases; nucleotides outside the gene matches: 10. The CDR3 runs 14 residues. The chain's CDR3 is CSVAGWAGGYEQYF. The CDR3 DNA is TGCAGCGTGGCAGGCTGGGCGGGAGGCTACGAGCAGTACTTC.

J is TRBJ1-4 and V is TRBV4-3; the D is unclear. The V end lost 0 bases, the J end lost 2 bases, and 13 bases lay between the germline ends. CDR1 is LGHNA, CDR2 YSLEER, per germline. This CDR3 has 17 residues. CDR3 sequence: CASSQDTPRATNEKLFF. The CDR3 region has the DNA TGCGCCAGCAGCCAAGATACCCCACGGGCGACTAATGAAAAACTGTTTTTT.

V gene TRBV7-6 combines with J gene TRBJ2-1, with 7 bases aligning to TRBD2. J gave up 8 bases and V 1 base, and 8 bases lay outside the gene matches. Germline CDR1 SGHVS, CDR2 FNYEAQ. CDR3 length: 15 residues. The CDR3 DNA is TGTGCCAGCAGCTTAGGAGGGCGGGAGCGAGATGAGCAGTTCTTC. As protein: CASSLGGRERDEQFF.